This note documents a single T cell receptor (beta chain) sequence. No cognate antigen has been identified for it. No qualities accompany the bases; no much larger clone lies one base away. This sample is drawn from a study of blood T cells in healthy people across ages (dated by TCRdb to the mid-2010s). With respect to the entire study: Template switching captured roughly one uniquely barcoded TCR beta cDNA molecule per two T cells in model experiments. To avoid experimental bias, donors of different ages were randomly spread across the sequencing lanes. Age-related changes in TCR beta repertoire diversity were measured in the study by deep sequencing normalized with unique cDNA molecular identifiers. The donors were split into four age groups: young (average 16 years), middle-aged (39), aged (around 67) and long-lived (roughly 88). For two donors (one aged 18 to 29 and one aged 80 or older), the study analyzed two additional independent replicas of 1 million unique cDNA reads from the same blood draw. What the study reported, not specific to this receptor: As age increased, observed TCR beta diversity per million T cells dropped in a roughly linear way, and a significant reduction was already evident by age 40. There was a strong correlation between observed TCR beta diversity and the percentage of naive T cells measured by flow cytometry. Total diversity estimates from one million sequenced T cells were considered lower bounds and underestimates. Because donor CMV infection status was unknown, age-related changes in expanded clonotypes were potentially confounded. Conclusive comparison of naive and antigen-experienced compartments was prevented by the profiling of bulk unsorted PBMCs. Compared with the aged group, more naive CD4+ T cells, fewer expanded clones and increased TCR diversity were shown by the long-lived group, suggesting age selection.

The library came from 5' RACE. Sequencing was carried out with an Illumina HiSeq 2500. A second roughly 6 to 12 cycle PCR used a sample-barcoded 5' primer and a J-beta primer mix. Each TCR beta cDNA molecule received a unique molecular identifier from a template-switch 5' adaptor carrying 12 random nucleotides. Each sample yielded at least 3 million CDR3-containing paired-end reads. The Mint cDNA synthesis kit, primed by a TRBC-specific oligonucleotide, was used to synthesize first-strand cDNA from all RNA. After uracil-DNA glycosylase treatment, a first 18-cycle PCR used universal primers M1SS and BC2_uni_R on all cDNA. The study's processing was this. For normalization, 1 million high-quality reads were randomly selected from each sample, with every read carrying a distinct molecular identifier. Reads with shared molecular identifiers were discarded instead of being binned into consensus sequences. MiTCR, with a Q25 quality threshold and the strictest error-elimination algorithm, was used for CDR3 identification, clonotype clustering and error correction. Lower-bound total TCR beta diversity was estimated with a nonparametric unseen species model using Euler transformation. The public reads were quality trimmed at Q25 with fastp and then assembled into clones with MiXCR by TCRdb, keeping productive beta chains. CDR3 protein duplicates are merged, each entry listing the most common genes and DNA. TCRdb assigned the V and J calls; the authors' analysis was not used. The sample yields nearly 1 million distinct CDR3 sequences; roughly 47% were counted once. 20% to 25% of the sample goes to the ten largest clones.

The 39 donors, aged 6 to 90 years, were systemically healthy Caucasian individuals from Russia. Each donor gave approximately 9.3 milliliters of peripheral blood, collected into EDTA-treated Vacutainer tubes. Ficoll-Paque density-gradient centrifugation was used to isolate PBMCs, with at least 6 million per sample. Total RNA, at least 6 micrograms per sample, was extracted from PBMCs with Trizol reagent. For every donor, an aliquot of PBMCs went through flow cytometry to measure the percentages of naive CD45RAhigh/CD27high T cells. The CDR3 spans 12 residues, from the cysteine through the phenylalanine. The retained sequence is limited to the CDR3, 36 bases, with the frame set at the first base. The germline V gene (reference sequence) sets CDR1 to DFQATT and CDR2 to SNEGSKA.

Recombination connected TRBV20-1 to TRBJ2-1; the D segment could be TRBD2, given 6 matching bases. The receptor was isolated from a woman aged 55-70 years in good health. Specimen: blood. The DNA sequence is given as TGCAGCGAGCGGAGGGCACACAATGAGCAGTTCTTC. Translated, it reads CSERRAHNEQFF.